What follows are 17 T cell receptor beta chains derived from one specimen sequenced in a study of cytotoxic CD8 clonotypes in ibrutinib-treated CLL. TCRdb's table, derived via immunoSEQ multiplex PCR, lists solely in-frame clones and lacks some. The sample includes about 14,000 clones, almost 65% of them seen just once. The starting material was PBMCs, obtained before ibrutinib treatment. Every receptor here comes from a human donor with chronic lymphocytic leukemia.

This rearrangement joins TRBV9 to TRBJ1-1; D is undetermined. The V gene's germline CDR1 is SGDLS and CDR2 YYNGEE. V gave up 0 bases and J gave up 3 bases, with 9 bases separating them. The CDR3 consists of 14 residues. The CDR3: CASSVAVSYTEAFF. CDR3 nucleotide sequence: TGTGCCAGCAGCGTAGCGGTCAGCTACACTGAAGCTTTCTTT.

The CDR3 is CASSQGQYHGYTF. In nucleotides, the CDR3 is TGTGCCAGCAGCCAAGGGCAGTACCATGGCTACACCTTC. The chain combines TRBV14 with TRBJ1-2; D is undetermined. The CDR3 extends over 13 amino acids. The ends were cut back, 1 base at V and 6 bases at J, with 9 bases in the middle. Germline CDR1 and CDR2: SGHDN and FVKESK.

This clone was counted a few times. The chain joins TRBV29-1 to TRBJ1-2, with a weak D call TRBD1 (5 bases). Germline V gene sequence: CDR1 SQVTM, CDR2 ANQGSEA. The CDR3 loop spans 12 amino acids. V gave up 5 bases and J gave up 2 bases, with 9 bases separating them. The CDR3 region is CSVPWGNYGYTF. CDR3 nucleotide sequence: TGCAGCGTTCCATGGGGGAACTATGGCTACACCTTC.

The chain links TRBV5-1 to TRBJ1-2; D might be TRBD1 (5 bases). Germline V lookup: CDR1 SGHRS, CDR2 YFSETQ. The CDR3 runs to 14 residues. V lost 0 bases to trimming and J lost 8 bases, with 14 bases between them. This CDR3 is CASSLVGRAIGYTF. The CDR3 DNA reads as TGCGCCAGCAGCTTGGTAGGCAGGGCTATAGGCTACACCTTC.

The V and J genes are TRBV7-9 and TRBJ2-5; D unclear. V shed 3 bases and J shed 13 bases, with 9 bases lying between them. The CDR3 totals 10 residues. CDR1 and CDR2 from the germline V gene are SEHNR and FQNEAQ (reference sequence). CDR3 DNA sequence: TGTGCCAGCAGCTTGGGAAGGATGTACTTC. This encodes CASSLGRMYF. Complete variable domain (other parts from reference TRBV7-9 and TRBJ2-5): DTGVSQNPRHKITKRGQNVTFRCDPISEHNRLYWYRQTLGQGPEFLTYFQNEAQLEKSRLLSDRFSAERPKGSFSTLEIQRTEQGDSAMYLCASSLGRMYFGPGTRLLVL.

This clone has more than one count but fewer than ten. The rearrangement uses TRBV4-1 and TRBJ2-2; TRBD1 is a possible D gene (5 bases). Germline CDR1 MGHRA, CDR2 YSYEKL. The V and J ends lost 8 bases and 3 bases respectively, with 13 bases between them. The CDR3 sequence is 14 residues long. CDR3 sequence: CASHFDRDTGELFF. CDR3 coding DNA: TGCGCCAGCCACTTCGACAGAGACACCGGGGAGCTGTTTTTT.

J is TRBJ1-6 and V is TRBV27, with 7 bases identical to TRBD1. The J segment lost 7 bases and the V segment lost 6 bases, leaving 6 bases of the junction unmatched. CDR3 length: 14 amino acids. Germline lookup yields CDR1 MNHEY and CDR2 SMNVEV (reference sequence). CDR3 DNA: TGTGCCAGCAGCCGACAGGGACGGAATTCACCCCTCCACTTT. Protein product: CASSRQGRNSPLHF.

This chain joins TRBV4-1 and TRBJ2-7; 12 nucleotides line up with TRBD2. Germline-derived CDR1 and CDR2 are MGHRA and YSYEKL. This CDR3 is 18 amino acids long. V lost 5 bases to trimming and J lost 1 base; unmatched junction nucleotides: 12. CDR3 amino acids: CASSREPQGLAGSYEQYF. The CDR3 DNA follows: TGCGCCAGCAGCAGGGAGCCCCAGGGACTAGCGGGTTCCTACGAGCAGTACTTC.

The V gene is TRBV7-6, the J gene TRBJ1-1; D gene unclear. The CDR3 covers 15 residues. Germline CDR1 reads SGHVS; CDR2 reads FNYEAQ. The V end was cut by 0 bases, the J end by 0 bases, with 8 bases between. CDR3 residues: CASSLAEVMNTEAFF. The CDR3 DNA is TGTGCCAGCAGCTTAGCCGAGGTCATGAACACTGAAGCTTTCTTT.

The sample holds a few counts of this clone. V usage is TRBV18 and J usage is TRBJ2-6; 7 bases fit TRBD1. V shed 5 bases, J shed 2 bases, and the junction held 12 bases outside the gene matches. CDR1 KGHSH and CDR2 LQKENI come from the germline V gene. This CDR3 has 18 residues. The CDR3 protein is CASSATGTELPGANVLTF. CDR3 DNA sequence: TGTGCCAGCTCAGCCACCGGGACAGAGCTTCCTGGGGCCAACGTCCTGACTTTC.

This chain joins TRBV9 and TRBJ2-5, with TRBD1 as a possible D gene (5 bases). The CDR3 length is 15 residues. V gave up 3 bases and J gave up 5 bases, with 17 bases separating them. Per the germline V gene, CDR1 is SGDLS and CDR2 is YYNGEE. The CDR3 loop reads CASSDQGTLAETQYF. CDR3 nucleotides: TGTGCCAGCAGCGATCAGGGTACATTGGCGGAGACCCAGTACTTC.

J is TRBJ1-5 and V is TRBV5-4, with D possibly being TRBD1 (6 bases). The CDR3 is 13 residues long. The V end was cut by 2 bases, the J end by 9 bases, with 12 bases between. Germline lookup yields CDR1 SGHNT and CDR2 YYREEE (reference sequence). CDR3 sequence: CASSLQGSGPQHF. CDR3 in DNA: TGTGCCAGCAGCTTACAGGGTTCAGGGCCCCAGCATTTT.

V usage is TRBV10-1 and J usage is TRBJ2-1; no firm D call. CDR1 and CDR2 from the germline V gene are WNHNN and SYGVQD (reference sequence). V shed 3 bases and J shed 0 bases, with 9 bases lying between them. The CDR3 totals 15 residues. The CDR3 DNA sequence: TGCGCCAGCAGTGATAACGGCGACTCCTACAATGAGCAGTTCTTC. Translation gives CASSDNGDSYNEQFF.

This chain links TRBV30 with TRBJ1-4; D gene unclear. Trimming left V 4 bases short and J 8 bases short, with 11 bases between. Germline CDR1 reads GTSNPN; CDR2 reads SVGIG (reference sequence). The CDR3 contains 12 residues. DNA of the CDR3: TGTGCCTGGAATTTGGGTCAGGAAAAACTGTTTTTT. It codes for CAWNLGQEKLFF.

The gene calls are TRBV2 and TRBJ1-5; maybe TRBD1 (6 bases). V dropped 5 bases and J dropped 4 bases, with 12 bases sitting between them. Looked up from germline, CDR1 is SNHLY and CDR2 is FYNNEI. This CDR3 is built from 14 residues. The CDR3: CASSNRDYNQPQHF. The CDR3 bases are TGTGCCAGCAGTAACAGGGATTATAATCAGCCCCAGCATTTT.

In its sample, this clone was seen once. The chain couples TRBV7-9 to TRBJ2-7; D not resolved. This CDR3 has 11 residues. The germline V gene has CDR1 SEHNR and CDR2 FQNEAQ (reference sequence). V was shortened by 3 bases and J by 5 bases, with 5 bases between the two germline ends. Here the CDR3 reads CASSFGNEQYF. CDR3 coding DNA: TGTGCCAGCAGCTTCGGTAACGAGCAGTACTTC.

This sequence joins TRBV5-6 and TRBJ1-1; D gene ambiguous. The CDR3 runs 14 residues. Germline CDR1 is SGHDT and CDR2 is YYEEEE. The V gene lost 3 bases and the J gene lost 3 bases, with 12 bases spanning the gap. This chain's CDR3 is CASSSGVMDTEAFF. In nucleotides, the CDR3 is TGTGCCAGCAGCTCCGGGGTAATGGACACTGAAGCTTTCTTT.